The next 24 T cell receptor beta chains were all read from a single sample in a study of T cell responses to AZD1222 COVID-19 vaccine. Repertoires were generated with immunoSEQ multiplex PCR, while TCRdb's copy carries only in-frame clones and drops some. The repertoire has about 130,000 clones, roughly 84% of them found once; the top ten carry around 12%. Sequenced material: peripheral blood, taken on day 0 of AZD1222 vaccination. The receptor set was obtained from an adult in good health.

In this sample, this clone turned up a few times. The CDR3 nucleotides are TGTGCCACCAGTGACGGGGTTTTGAACGAGCAGTACTTC. Translating gives CATSDGVLNEQYF. The chain links TRBV24-1 to TRBJ2-7, with D perhaps matching TRBD2 (5 bases). The germline gives CDR1 KGHDR, CDR2 SFDVKD. The CDR3 length is 13 residues. V was trimmed by 4 bases and J by 5 bases, leaving 11 bases between them.

The chain recombines TRBV7-9 with TRBJ1-3; D unclear. There are 13 residues in the CDR3. Trimming removed 1 base at V and 4 bases at J, with 5 bases between. The germline gives CDR1 SEHNR, CDR2 FQNEAQ (reference sequence). For the CDR3, the DNA is TGTGCCAGCAGCTTAGAGCAGGGAAACACCATATATTTT. Amino acid sequence: CASSLEQGNTIYF. The variable domain in full, completed from reference TRBV7-9 and TRBJ1-3, reads DTGVSQNPRHKITKRGQNVTFRCDPISEHNRLYWYRQTLGQGPEFLTYFQNEAQLEKSRLLSDRFSAERPKGSFSTLEIQRTEQGDSAMYLCASSLEQGNTIYFGEGSWLTVV.

This clone was seen a handful of times. The chain is built from TRBV10-1 and TRBJ1-1; D not resolved. The germline V gene has CDR1 WNHNN and CDR2 SYGVQD (reference sequence). The ends were cut back, 8 bases at V and 4 bases at J, with 11 bases in the middle. The CDR3 totals 12 residues. CDR3 nucleotides: TGCGCCAGCGGCGAGGATTTCACTGAAGCTTTCTTT. It yields the protein CASGEDFTEAFF.

The chain carries TRBV12-3 or TRBV12-4 and TRBJ2-3; D is unclear. CDR3 length equals 13 residues. Trimming removed 5 bases at V and 3 bases at J, with 9 bases between. CDR3 nucleotides: TGTGCCAGCAGTACCCCCCCGACAGATACGCAGTATTTT. It encodes CASSTPPTDTQYF.

The rearrangement uses TRBV7-9 and TRBJ1-6; D is unclear. This CDR3 is 15 amino acids long. V shed 2 bases and J shed 0 bases, with 5 bases lying between them. CDR1 SEHNR and CDR2 FQNEAQ come from the germline V gene (reference sequence). This CDR3 is CASSLSGSYNSPLHF. The CDR3 nucleotides are TGTGCCAGCAGCTTATCTGGCTCCTATAATTCACCCCTCCACTTT. Filled out from reference TRBV7-9 and TRBJ1-6, the complete variable domain reads DTGVSQNPRHKITKRGQNVTFRCDPISEHNRLYWYRQTLGQGPEFLTYFQNEAQLEKSRLLSDRFSAERPKGSFSTLEIQRTEQGDSAMYLCASSLSGSYNSPLHFGNGTRLTVT.

This chain links TRBV10-3 with TRBJ1-4, with TRBD1 identical over 9 bases. With 6 bases clipped from V and 2 bases from J, the junction kept 4 bases outside the gene matches. The CDR3 loop spans 15 amino acids. The germline V gene encodes CDR1 ENHRY and CDR2 SYGVKD. CDR3 residues: CAISIDRGTNEKLFF. As DNA, the CDR3 is TGTGCCATCAGCATTGACAGGGGGACTAATGAAAAACTGTTTTTT.

The chain employs TRBV4-3 and TRBJ1-1, with 8 bases matching TRBD1. This CDR3 is built from 16 residues. V lost 2 bases to trimming and J lost 3 bases; unmatched junction nucleotides: 8. Germline V CDR1 and CDR2: LGHNA, YSLEER. In nucleotides, the CDR3 is TGCGCCAGCAGCCAATCACAGGGGGGAGGGTACACTGAAGCTTTCTTT. It yields the protein CASSQSQGGGYTEAFF.

This clone was detected once. The chain uses TRBV6-2 or TRBV6-3 and TRBJ2-2; D uncertain. The germline V and J ends were trimmed by 6 bases and 4 bases, with 6 bases remaining between them. The length of the CDR3 is 12 residues. Per the germline V gene, CDR1 is MNHEY and CDR2 is SVGEGT. The CDR3 reads CASSSVTGELFF. The CDR3 bases are TGTGCCAGCAGCTCTGTCACCGGGGAGCTGTTTTTT.

The V gene is TRBV5-5, the J gene TRBJ1-6; D uncertain. The length of the CDR3 is 15 residues. Germline lookup yields CDR1 SGHKS and CDR2 YYEKEE (reference sequence). Deletions cut 0 bases from V and 0 bases from J, with 4 bases between. In nucleotides, the CDR3 is TGTGCCAGCAGCTTGGAAGGCTCCTATAATTCACCCCTCCACTTT. Protein product: CASSLEGSYNSPLHF. Complete variable domain (other parts from reference TRBV5-5 and TRBJ1-6): DAGVTQSPTHLIKTRGQQVTLRCSPISGHKSVSWYQQVLGQGPQFIFQYYEKEERGRGNFPDRFSARQFPNYSSELNVNALLLGDSALYLCASSLEGSYNSPLHFGNGTRLTVT.

V is TRBV2 and J is TRBJ1-2; TRBD1 might be the D (6 bases). Trimming removed 2 bases from V and 4 bases from J, with 14 bases in between. The germline V gene encodes CDR1 SNHLY and CDR2 FYNNEI. The CDR3 totals 15 residues. The CDR3 DNA reads TGTGCCAGCAGTGAATGGGACATAACGAGCTATGGCTACACCTTC. As protein: CASSEWDITSYGYTF.

CDR3 DNA: TGTGCCACCAGTGCCTTGGGGGGCAGAGATGAGCAGTTCTTC. It encodes CATSALGGRDEQFF. The genes are TRBV24-1 and TRBJ2-1; D may match TRBD1 or TRBD2 (6 bases each). Trimming removed 5 bases at V and 8 bases at J, with 15 bases between. The CDR3 loop spans 14 amino acids. Germline CDR1 KGHDR, CDR2 SFDVKD.

The rearrangement joins TRBV19 to TRBJ1-2, with TRBD1 matching 8 bases. In germline, CDR1 is LNHDA, CDR2 SQIVND (reference sequence). After removal of 6 bases from V and 8 bases from J, the junction contained 14 bases not matched to a gene. This CDR3 is built from 15 residues. The chain's CDR3 is CASSRTGQGIEGYTF. As DNA, the CDR3 is TGTGCCAGTAGCCGAACAGGACAGGGAATAGAGGGCTACACCTTC.

The genes are TRBV6-5 and TRBJ2-2, with D possibly being TRBD2 (6 bases). CDR1 and CDR2 (germline): MNHEY, SVGAGI. This CDR3 region has 15 residues. V was clipped by 5 bases and J by 0 bases, with 10 bases between them. CDR3 nucleotides: TGTGCCAGCAGTCAGGACTACACGAACACCGGGGAGCTGTTTTTT. This encodes CASSQDYTNTGELFF.

This clone was recorded once. The rearrangement uses TRBV19 and TRBJ2-6; TRBD1 might be the D (6 bases). Trimming removed 5 bases at V and 2 bases at J, with 10 bases between. Germline V lookup: CDR1 LNHDA, CDR2 SQIVND (reference sequence). The CDR3 is 15 amino acids. CDR3 amino acids: CASSGRGAGANVLTF. DNA of the CDR3: TGTGCCAGTAGTGGCAGGGGTGCTGGGGCCAACGTCCTGACTTTC.

This clone was recorded once. The chain uses TRBV6-5 and TRBJ1-2; D is undetermined. The CDR3 runs 15 residues. Germline V gives CDR1 MNHEY, CDR2 SVGAGI. V lost 10 bases and J lost 0, with 18 bases in between. The CDR3 DNA follows: TGTGCCACCCGCGGGGATTTAAGGGCTAACTATGGCTACACCTTC. Its protein product is CATRGDLRANYGYTF.

The rearrangement links TRBV7-6 to TRBJ2-2, with 10 bases aligning to TRBD1. The V gene's germline CDR1 is SGHVS and CDR2 FNYEAQ. The J segment lost 4 bases and the V segment lost 1 base, leaving 6 bases of the junction unmatched. The CDR3 consists of 17 residues. CDR3 DNA: TGTGCCAGCAGCTTAGGGGGACAGGGGTATTTCACCGGGGAGCTGTTTTTT. The encoded protein is CASSLGGQGYFTGELFF.

The table lists this clone with a few counts. The rearrangement joins TRBV29-1 to TRBJ2-5, with TRBD2 identical over 7 bases. This CDR3 has 14 amino acids. The V and J ends lost 0 bases and 3 bases, in that order; junction bases with no gene match: 4. CDR1 and CDR2 from the germline V gene are SQVTM and ANQGSEA. The CDR3 loop reads CSVEDWGGEETQYF. In nucleotides, the CDR3 is TGCAGCGTTGAAGATTGGGGGGGAGAAGAGACCCAGTACTTC.

The chain carries TRBV12-3 or TRBV12-4 and TRBJ1-2; 11 bases align to TRBD1. With V trimmed by 8 bases and J by 5 bases, 4 bases remained unmatched. CDR3 length: 13 residues. The CDR3 is CASGQGAGYGYTF. For the CDR3, the DNA is TGTGCCAGCGGACAGGGGGCAGGGTATGGCTACACCTTC.

The chain combines TRBV7-9 with TRBJ1-4; tentative D call: TRBD1 (5 bases). V gave up 8 bases and J gave up 7 bases, with 14 bases separating them. The CDR3 contains 13 residues. Germline V lookup: CDR1 SEHNR, CDR2 FQNEAQ (reference sequence). CDR3 nucleotides: TGTGCCAGCGGGGCCGGGCTGCGTGAAAAACTGTTTTTT. Translated: CASGAGLREKLFF.

This clone was seen only a few times. J is TRBJ1-2 and V is TRBV27, with 9 bases aligning to TRBD1. CDR1 and CDR2 from the germline V gene are MNHEY and SMNVEV (reference sequence). This CDR3 contains 16 residues. J gave up 4 bases and V 6 bases, and 12 bases lay outside the gene matches. CDR3: CASSPNRGLFGYGYTF. As DNA, the CDR3 is TGTGCCAGCAGCCCCAACAGGGGGCTTTTTGGCTATGGCTACACCTTC.

Concerning this clone itself: Other DNA variants within this sample encode the same CDR3. V usage is TRBV4-3 and J usage is TRBJ1-6, with a weak D call TRBD1 (5 bases). This CDR3 has 15 residues. V lost 0 bases and J 3 bases, leaving 6 bases between the germline ends. Germline V CDR1 and CDR2: LGHNA, YSLEER. The CDR3 spells CASSQERGYNSPLHF. The CDR3 coding sequence is TGCGCCAGCAGCCAAGAAAGGGGCTATAATTCACCCCTCCACTTT.

The table lists this clone with a count of one. The V and J genes are TRBV28 and TRBJ2-1; a weak D match, TRBD2 (6 bases). CDR1 and CDR2 (germline): MDHEN, SYDVKM. V lost 5 bases and J lost 7, with 15 bases in between. This CDR3 region has 14 residues. CDR3 DNA: TGTGCCAGCAGTCCCCACGGGAGTGAAAATGAGCAGTTCTTC. Residues: CASSPHGSENEQFF.

This clone occurred a few times. The genes are TRBV7-2 and TRBJ2-2; possible D gene TRBD2, 6 bases. This CDR3 spans 14 amino acids. Germline V lookup: CDR1 SGHTA, CDR2 FQGNSA. V was pared by 4 bases and J by 6 bases, with 12 bases between. CDR3 nucleotide sequence: TGTGCCAGCAGCTCATCTAGCGCCGCCGGGGAGCTGTTTTTT. Encoded protein: CASSSSSAAGELFF. Full variable domain (remainder filled in from reference TRBV7-2 and TRBJ2-2): GAGVSQSPSNKVTEKGKDVELRCDPISGHTALYWYRQSLGQGLEFLIYFQGNSAPDKSGLPSDRFSAERTGGSVSTLTIQRTQQEDSAVYLCASSSSSAAGELFFGEGSRLTVL.

The rearrangement uses TRBV4-3 and TRBJ1-2; the D is unclear. The CDR3 runs 19 residues. The germline gives CDR1 LGHNA, CDR2 YSLEER. V lost 0 bases and J lost 0, with 20 bases in between. CDR3: CASSQDRRTNTGANYGYTF. In DNA, the CDR3 is TGCGCCAGCAGCCAAGACAGGCGGACCAACACGGGAGCTAACTATGGCTACACCTTC.